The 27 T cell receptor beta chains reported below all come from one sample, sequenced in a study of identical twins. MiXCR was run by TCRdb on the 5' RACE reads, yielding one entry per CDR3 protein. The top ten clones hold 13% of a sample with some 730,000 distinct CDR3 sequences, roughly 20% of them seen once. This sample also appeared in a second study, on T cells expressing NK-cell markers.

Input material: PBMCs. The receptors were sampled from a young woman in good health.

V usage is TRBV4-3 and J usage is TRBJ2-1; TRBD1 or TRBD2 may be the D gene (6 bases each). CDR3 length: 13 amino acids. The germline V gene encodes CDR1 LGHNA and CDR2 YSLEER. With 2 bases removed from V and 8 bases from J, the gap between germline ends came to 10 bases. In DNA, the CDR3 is TGCGCCAGCAGCCAAAAGGGGGGACATGAGCAGTTCTTC. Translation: CASSQKGGHEQFF.

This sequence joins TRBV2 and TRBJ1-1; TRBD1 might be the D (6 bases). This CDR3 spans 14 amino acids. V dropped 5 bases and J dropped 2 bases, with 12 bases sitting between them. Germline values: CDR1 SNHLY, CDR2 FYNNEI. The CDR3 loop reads CASSPGQFNTEAFF. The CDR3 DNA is TGTGCCAGCAGTCCCGGACAGTTTAACACTGAAGCTTTCTTT.

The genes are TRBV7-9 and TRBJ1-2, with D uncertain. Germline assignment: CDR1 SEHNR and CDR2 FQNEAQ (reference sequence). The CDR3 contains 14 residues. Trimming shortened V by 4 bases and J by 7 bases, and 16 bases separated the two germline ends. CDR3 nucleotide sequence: TGTGCCAGCAGCTCCCCTGCCAGGCGGGCTGGCTACACCTTC. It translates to CASSSPARRAGYTF.

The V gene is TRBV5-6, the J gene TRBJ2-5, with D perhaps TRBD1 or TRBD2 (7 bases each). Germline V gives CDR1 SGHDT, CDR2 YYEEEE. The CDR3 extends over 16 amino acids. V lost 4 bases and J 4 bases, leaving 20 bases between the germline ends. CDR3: CASSPTYDREGETQYF. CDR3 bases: TGTGCCAGCAGCCCGACGTATGACAGGGAGGGAGAGACCCAGTACTTC. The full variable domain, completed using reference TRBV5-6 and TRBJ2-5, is DAGVTQSPTHLIKTRGQQVTLRCSPKSGHDTVSWYQQALGQGPQFIFQYYEEEERQRGNFPDRFSGHQFPNYSSELNVNALLLGDSALYLCASSPTYDREGETQYFGPGTRLLVL.

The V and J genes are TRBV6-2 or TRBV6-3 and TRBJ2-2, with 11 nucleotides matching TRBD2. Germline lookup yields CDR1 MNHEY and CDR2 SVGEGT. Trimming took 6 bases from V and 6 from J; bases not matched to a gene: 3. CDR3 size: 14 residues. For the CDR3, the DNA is TGTGCCAGCAGGACTAGCGGGAAAGCCGGGGAGCTGTTTTTT. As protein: CASRTSGKAGELFF.

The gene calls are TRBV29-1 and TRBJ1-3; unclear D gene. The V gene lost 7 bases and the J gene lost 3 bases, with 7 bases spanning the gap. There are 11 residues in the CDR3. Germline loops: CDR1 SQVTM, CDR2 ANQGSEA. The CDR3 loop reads CSASVGNTIYF. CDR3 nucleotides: TGCAGCGCCTCAGTTGGAAACACCATATATTTT.

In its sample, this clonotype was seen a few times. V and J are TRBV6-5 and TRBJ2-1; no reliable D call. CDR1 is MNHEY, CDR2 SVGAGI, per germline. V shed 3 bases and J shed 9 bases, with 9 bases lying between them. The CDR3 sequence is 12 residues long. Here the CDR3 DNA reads TGTGCCAGCAGTTATGCTTTCGGTGAGCAGTTCTTC. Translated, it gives CASSYAFGEQFF.

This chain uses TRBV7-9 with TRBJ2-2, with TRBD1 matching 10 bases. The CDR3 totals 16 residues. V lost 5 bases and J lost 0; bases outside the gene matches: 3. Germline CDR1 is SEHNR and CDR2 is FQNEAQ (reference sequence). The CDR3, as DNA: TGTGCCAGCAGCGCGGGACAGGGGCCGAACACCGGGGAGCTGTTTTTT. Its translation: CASSAGQGPNTGELFF.

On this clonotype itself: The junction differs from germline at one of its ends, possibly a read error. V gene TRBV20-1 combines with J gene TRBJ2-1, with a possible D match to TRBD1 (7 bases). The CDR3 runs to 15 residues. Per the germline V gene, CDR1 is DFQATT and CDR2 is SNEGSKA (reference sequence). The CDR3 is CSARDRRGPFNEQFF. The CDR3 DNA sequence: TGCAGCGCTAGAGATCGGAGGGGGCCCTTCAATGAGCAGTTCTTC.

DNA for the CDR3: TGTGCCAGCCGGACATGGCCCCACGAGCAGTACTTC. Translated: CASRTWPHEQYF. This rearrangement joins TRBV28 to TRBJ2-7; possibly TRBD1 for D (5 bases). CDR1 is MDHEN and CDR2 is SYDVKM in the germline V gene. The CDR3 length is 12 residues. Between the trimmed V and J ends, which lost 8 bases and 5 bases, there was a span of 13 bases.

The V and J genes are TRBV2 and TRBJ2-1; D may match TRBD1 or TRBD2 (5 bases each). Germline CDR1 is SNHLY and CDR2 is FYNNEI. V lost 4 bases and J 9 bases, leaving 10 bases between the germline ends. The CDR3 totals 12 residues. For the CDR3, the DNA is TGTGCCAGCAGTGGGGACGGCGGTGAGCAGTTCTTC. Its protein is CASSGDGGEQFF.

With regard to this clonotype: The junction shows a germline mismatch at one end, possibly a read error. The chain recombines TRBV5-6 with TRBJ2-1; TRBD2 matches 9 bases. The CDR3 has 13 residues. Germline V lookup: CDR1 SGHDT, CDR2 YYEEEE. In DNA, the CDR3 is TGTGCCAGCAGCTTGGGTCGGCGGGGGGGCTCTACCTTC. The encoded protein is CASSLGRRGGSTF.

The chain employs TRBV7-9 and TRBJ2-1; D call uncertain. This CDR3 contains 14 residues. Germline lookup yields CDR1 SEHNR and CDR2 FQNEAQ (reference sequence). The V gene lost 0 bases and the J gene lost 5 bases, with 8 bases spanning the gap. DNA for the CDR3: TGTGCCAGCAGCTTAGCGTCGGCAGACAATGAGCAGTTCTTC. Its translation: CASSLASADNEQFF.

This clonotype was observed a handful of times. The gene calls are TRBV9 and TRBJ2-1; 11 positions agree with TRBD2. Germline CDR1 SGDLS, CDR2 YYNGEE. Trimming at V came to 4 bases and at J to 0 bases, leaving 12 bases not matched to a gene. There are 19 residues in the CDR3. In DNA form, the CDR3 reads TGTGCCAGCAGCCACCCTCTAGCGGGAGGTATTGTCTCCTACAATGAGCAGTTCTTC. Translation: CASSHPLAGGIVSYNEQFF.

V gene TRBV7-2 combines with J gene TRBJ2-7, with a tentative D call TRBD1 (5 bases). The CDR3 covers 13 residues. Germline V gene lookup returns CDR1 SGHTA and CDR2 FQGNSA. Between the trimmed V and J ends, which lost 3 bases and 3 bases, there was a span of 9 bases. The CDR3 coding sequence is TGTGCCAGCAGCTTTATAAGGGGCTACGAGCAGTACTTC. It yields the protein CASSFIRGYEQYF.

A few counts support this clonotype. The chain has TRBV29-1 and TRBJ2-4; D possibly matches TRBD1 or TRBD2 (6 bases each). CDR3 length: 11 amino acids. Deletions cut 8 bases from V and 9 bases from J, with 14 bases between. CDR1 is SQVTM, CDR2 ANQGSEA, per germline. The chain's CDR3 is CSTGEGGIQYF. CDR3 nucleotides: TGCAGCACGGGCGAGGGGGGCATTCAGTACTTC. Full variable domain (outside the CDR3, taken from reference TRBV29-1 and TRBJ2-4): SAVISQKPSRDICQRGTSLTIQCQVDSQVTMMFWYRQQPGQSLTLIATANQGSEATYESGFVIDKFPISRPNLTFSTLTVSNMSPEDSSIYLCSTGEGGIQYFGAGTRLSVL.

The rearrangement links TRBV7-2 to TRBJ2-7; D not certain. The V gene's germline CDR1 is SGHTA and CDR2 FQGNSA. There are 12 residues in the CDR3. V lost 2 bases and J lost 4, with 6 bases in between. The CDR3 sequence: CASSLRVYEQYF. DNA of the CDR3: TGTGCCAGCAGCTTAAGGGTGTACGAGCAGTACTTC. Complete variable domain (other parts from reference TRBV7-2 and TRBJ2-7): GAGVSQSPSNKVTEKGKDVELRCDPISGHTALYWYRQSLGQGLEFLIYFQGNSAPDKSGLPSDRFSAERTGGSVSTLTIQRTQQEDSAVYLCASSLRVYEQYFGPGTRLTVT.

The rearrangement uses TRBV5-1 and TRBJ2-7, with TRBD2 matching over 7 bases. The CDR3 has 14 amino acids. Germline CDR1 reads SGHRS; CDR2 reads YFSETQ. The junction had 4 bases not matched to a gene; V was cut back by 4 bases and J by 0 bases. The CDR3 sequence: CASSLAESSYEQYF. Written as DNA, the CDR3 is TGCGCCAGCAGCCTAGCGGAGAGCTCCTACGAGCAGTACTTC.

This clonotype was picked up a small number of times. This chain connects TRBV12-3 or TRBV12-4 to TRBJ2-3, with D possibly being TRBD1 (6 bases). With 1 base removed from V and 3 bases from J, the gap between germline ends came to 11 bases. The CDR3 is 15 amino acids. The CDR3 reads CASSLGNRVTDTQYF. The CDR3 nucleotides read TGTGCCAGCAGTTTAGGAAACAGGGTAACAGATACGCAGTATTTT.

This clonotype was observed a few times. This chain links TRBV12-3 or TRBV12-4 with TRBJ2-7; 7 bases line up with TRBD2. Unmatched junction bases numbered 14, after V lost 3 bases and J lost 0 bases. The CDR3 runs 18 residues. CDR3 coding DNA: TGTGCCAGCAGTTTTAGGAGGGGAGGGTCGCTGGGCTCCTACGAGCAGTACTTC. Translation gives CASSFRRGGSLGSYEQYF.

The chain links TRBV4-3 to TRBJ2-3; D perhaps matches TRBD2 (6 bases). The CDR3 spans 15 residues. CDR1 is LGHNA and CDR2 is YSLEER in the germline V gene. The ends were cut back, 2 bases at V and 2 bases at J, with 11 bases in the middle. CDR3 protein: CASSQYGTPTDTQYF. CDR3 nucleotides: TGCGCCAGCAGCCAATACGGGACTCCCACAGATACGCAGTATTTT.

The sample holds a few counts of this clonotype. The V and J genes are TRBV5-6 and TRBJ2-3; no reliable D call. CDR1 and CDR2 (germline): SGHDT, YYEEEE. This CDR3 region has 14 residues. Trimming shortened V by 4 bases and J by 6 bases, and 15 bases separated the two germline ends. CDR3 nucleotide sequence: TGTGCCAGCAGCCCCTATGACCCGACTGATACGCAGTATTTT. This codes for CASSPYDPTDTQYF.

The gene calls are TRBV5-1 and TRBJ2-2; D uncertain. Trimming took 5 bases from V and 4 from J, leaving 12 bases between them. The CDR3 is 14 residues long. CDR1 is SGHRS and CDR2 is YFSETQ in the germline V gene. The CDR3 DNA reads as TGCGCCAGCAGTCGCGAATTTGTCACCGGGGAGCTGTTTTTT. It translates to CASSREFVTGELFF. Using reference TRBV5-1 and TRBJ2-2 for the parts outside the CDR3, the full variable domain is KAGVTQTPRYLIKTRGQQVTLSCSPISGHRSVSWYQQTPGQGLQFLFEYFSETQRNKGNFPGRFSGRQFSNSRSEMNVSTLELGDSALYLCASSREFVTGELFFGEGSRLTVL.

The CDR3 region is CSPLAGETYNEQFF. The CDR3 DNA reads TGCAGTCCATTAGCGGGAGAAACCTACAATGAGCAGTTCTTC. The V and J genes are TRBV20-1 and TRBJ2-1, with 9 bases identical to TRBD2. The length of the CDR3 is 14 residues. V gave up 8 bases and J gave up 2 bases; unmatched junction bases: 7. Germline-derived CDR1 and CDR2 are DFQATT and SNEGSKA (reference sequence).

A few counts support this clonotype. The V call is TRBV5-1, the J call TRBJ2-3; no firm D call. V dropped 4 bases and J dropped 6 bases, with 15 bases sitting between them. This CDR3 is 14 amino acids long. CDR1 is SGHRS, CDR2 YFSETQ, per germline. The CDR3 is CASSTEPRSDTQYF. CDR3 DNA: TGCGCCAGCAGCACTGAGCCCCGGTCGGATACGCAGTATTTT.

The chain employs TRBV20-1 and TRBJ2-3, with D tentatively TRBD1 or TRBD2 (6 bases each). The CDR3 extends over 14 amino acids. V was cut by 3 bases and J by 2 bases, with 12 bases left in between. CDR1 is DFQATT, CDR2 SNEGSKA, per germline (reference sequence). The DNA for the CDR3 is TGCAGTGCTAGTCGGGGGCCTCACACAGATACGCAGTATTTT. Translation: CSASRGPHTDTQYF.

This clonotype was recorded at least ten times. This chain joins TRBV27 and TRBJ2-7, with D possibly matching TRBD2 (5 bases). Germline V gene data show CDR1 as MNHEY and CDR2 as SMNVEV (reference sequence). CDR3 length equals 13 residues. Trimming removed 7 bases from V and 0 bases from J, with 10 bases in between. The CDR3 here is CASKPSGSYEQYF. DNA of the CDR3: TGTGCCAGCAAGCCAAGCGGCTCCTACGAGCAGTACTTC.